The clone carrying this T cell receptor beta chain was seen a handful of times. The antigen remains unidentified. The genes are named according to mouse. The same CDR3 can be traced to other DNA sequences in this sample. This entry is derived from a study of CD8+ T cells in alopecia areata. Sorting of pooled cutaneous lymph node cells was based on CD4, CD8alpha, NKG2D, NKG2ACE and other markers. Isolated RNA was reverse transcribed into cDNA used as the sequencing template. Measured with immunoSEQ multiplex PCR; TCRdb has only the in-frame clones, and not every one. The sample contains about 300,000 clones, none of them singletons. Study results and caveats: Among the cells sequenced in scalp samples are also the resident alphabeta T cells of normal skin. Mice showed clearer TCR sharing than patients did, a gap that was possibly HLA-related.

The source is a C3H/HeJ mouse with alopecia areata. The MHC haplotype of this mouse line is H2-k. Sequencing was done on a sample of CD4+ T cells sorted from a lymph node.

The part of the CDR3 DNA that was read is TGCACCTGCAGTGAGGGGAACTCC. This codes for CTCSEGNS. The CDR3, in full, reads CTCSEGNSDYTF. V gene TRBV1 combines with J gene TRBJ1-2, with D possibly TRBD1 on 5 matching bases. From the germline J gene comes the end of the CDR3, since the read stops 4 residues before it. The CDR3 is made up of 12 amino acids. V was trimmed by 4 bases and J by 2 bases, leaving 5 bases between them. Per the germline V gene, CDR1 is NSQYPW and CDR2 is LRSPGD (reference sequence).